This T cell receptor (beta chain) was identified in a study of OX40 agonist ivuxolimab in advanced cancers. With regard to this clone: The target antigen is unknown.

General study findings and limits: What antigens the expanded peripheral T cells recognized was never established.

There are 15 residues in the CDR3. Per germline, CDR1 LNHDA and CDR2 SQIVND (reference sequence). V dropped 7 bases and J dropped 6; count of bases not matched to a gene: 8. TCRdb's table, derived via immunoSEQ multiplex PCR, lists solely in-frame clones and lacks some. The repertoire holds 43,000 or so clones, with about 90% as singletons. The receptor's source is an adult with an advanced solid tumor such as melanoma, head and neck, liver or kidney cancer. The chain carries TRBV19 and TRBJ2-2; 10 bases match TRBD1. This material consisted of CD4+ or CD8+ T cells sorted from blood, taken in a trial of the OX40 agonist ivuxolimab. The CDR3 protein is CASKIGDRGSGELFF. CDR3 sequence (DNA): TGTGCCAGTAAAATCGGGGACAGGGGATCCGGGGAGCTGTTTTTT.